Given below is one T cell receptor (beta chain) in context. This sample was taken from a study of technical replicates of blood from several donors. The CDR3 contains 15 residues. V dropped 5 bases and J dropped 2 bases, with 14 bases sitting between them. Germline V gene sequence: CDR1 SGHNT, CDR2 YYREEE (reference sequence). Method: immunoSEQ multiplex PCR; TCRdb's copy keeps in-frame clones and lacks some. The table has more than 45,000 clones, about 95% seen once; the top ten hold approximately 2.9%. The source material was PBMCs. V gene TRBV5-4 combines with J gene TRBJ1-5, with D possibly being TRBD1 (6 bases). The TCR comes from a human donor in good health. Some clones in this sample may be carry-over from other donors' samples. The DNA for the CDR3 is TGTGCCAGCAGTGCAGGGGCGCCAGGCAATCAGCCCCAGCATTTT. Residues: CASSAGAPGNQPQHF.